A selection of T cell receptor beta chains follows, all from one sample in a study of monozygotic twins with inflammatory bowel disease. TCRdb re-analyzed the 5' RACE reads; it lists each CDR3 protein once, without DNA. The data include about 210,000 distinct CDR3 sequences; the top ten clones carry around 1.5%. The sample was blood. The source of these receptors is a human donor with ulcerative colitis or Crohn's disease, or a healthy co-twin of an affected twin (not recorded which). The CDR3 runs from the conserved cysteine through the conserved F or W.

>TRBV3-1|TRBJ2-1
CASSQEFLRGQFF
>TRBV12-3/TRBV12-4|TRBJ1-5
CASSPGQGESQPQHF
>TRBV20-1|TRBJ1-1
CSARFGLMNTEAFF
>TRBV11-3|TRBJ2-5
CASSPSTGGETQYF
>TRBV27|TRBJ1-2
CASSFGGAQTF
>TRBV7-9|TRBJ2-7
CASSSDKGVYEQYF
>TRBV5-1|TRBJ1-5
CASSSGVNSNQPQHF
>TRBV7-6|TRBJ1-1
CASGSYTAAGERDTEAFF
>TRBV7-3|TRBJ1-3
CASSLNREDTIYF
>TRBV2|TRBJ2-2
CASRLTGKGMGLFF